Listed below are T cell receptor beta chains from one sample, sequenced in a study of T cells in localized non-small cell lung cancer. Libraries were prepared by immunoSEQ multiplex PCR; TCRdb keeps only in-frame clonotypes and omits some of them. The data contain roughly 40,000 clones, around 86% of them singletons. Source: peripheral blood mononuclear cells, taken before any cancer treatment. The receptors shown here come from a male donor aged 60 or over with stage II lung adenocarcinoma. Each CDR3 is given with its conserved first and last residue.

V	length	CDR3
TRBV6-1	20	CASSESIWMTGGQRNTEAFF
TRBV7-8	14	CASSLDTSYNEQFF
TRBV10-3	14	CAISGGPGKDEQYF
TRBV19	14	CASSQPGQGVGYTF
TRBV7-2	14	CASNRGPNTGELFF
TRBV4-3	13	CASSQDKANGYTF
TRBV6-5	13	CASSYSAVETQYF
TRBV9	16	CASSVEGGGRIDTQYF
TRBV7-9	14	CASSPGSGSQPQHF
TRBV16	15	CASSQYGGPGNTIYF
TRBV11-2	14	CASSLGINYNEQFF
TRBV2	18	CASSGPGLPPVRQETQYF
TRBV5-1	14	CASSWTGEDQPQHF
TRBV10-3	14	CAISFTGSATEAFF
TRBV6-5	15	CASSYSQGVLTEAFF
TRBV14	15	CASSQEGRINTEAFF
TRBV18	19	CASSPLQGTGSFWSTEAFF
TRBV29-1	14	CSVEGPMGTDTQYF
TRBV5-1	14	CASRKDTEPYEQYF
TRBV28	15	CASTDWGSSNQPQHF
TRBV7-2	14	CASSPRASVYEQYF
TRBV5-6	16	CASSYRLIPSTDTQYF
TRBV6-5	11	CASGDRGRAFF
TRBV6-1	12	CASDSDGRGYTF
TRBV10-3	15	CAISDGGLGNNEQFF
TRBV6-1	14	CASRKPGQAYEQYF
TRBV6-5	13	CASSGWTGAEAFF
TRBV15	15	CATSSRQNQNTEAFF